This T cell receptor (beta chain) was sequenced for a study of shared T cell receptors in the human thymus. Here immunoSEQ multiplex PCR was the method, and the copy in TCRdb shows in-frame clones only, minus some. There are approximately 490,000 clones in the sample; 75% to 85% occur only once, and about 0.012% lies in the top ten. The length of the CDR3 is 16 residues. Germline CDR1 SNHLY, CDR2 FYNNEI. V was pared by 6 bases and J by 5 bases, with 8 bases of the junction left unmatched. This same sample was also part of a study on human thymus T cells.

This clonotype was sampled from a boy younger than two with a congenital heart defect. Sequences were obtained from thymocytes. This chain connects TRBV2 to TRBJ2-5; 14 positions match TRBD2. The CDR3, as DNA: TGTGCCAGCAGGACTAGCGGGAGGGGGATAGGGGAGACCCAGTACTTC. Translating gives CASRTSGRGIGETQYF.